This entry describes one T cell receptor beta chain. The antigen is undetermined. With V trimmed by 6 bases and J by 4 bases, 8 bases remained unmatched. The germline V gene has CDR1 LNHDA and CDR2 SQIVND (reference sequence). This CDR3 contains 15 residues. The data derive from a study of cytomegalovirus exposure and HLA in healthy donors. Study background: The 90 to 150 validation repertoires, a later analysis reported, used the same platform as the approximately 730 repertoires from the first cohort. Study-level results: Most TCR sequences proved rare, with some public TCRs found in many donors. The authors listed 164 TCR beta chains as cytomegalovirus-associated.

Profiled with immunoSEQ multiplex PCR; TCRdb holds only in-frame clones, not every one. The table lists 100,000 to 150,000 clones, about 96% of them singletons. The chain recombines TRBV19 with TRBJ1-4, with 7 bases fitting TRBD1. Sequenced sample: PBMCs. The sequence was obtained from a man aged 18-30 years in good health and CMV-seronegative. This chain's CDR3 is CASSGRDSRNEKLFF. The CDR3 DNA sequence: TGTGCCAGTAGCGGCCGGGACAGCCGTAATGAAAAACTGTTTTTT.